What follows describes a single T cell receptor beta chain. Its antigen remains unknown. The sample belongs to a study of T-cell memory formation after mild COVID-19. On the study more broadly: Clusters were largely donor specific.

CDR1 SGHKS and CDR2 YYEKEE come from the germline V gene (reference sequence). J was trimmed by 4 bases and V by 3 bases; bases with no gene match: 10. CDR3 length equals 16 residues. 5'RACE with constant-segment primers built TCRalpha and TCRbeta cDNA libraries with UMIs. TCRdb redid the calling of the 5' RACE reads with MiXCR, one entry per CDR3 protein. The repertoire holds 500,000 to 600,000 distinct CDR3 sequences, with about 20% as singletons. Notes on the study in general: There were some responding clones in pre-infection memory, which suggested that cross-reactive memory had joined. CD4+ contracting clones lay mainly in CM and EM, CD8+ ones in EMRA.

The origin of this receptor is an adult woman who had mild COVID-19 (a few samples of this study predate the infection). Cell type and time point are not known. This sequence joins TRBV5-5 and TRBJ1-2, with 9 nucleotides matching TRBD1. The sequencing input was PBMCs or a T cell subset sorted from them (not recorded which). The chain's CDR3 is CASSSSGTGFVYGYTF. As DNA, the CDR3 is TGTGCCAGCAGCTCCTCCGGGACAGGGTTCGTCTATGGCTACACCTTC.